This is a list of T cell receptor beta chains from one sample in a study of post-analysis software for immune sequencing data. MiXCR was run by TCRdb on the PCR reads, yielding one entry per CDR3 protein. The repertoire holds approximately 360,000 distinct CDR3 sequences, with less than 35% as singletons. Sequencing used blood. The receptors shown here come from a girl aged 10-17 years with multiple sclerosis. The CDR3 runs from the conserved cysteine through the conserved F or W. D genes are given only for firm matches. Expanded clones get a size class; other rows say once, few or many, or leave the size out.

>-|TRBV5-1|once|TRBJ1-1
TGCGCCAGCAGCTATGGGGCCCAGAACACTGAAGCTTTCTTT
CASSYGAQNTEAFF
>TRBD2|TRBV29-1|many|TRBJ2-1
TGCAGCGTCGGGGGGAGCTCCTACAATGAGCAGTTCTTC
CSVGGSSYNEQFF
>-|TRBV18|few|TRBJ2-7
TGTGCCAGCTCAAGGACAGTACAAGGGTGGGCCTCCTACGAGCAGTACTTC
CASSRTVQGWASYEQYF
>TRBD1|TRBV11-2|-|TRBJ2-6
TGTGCCAGCAGCCCCAACGCCGGGACAGGGTCCGGGGCCAACGTCCTGACTTTC
CASSPNAGTGSGANVLTF
>-|TRBV5-1|-|TRBJ2-1
TGCGCCAGCAGCGGATCCGGGACAATCTCCTACAATGAGCAGTTCTTC
CASSGSGTISYNEQFF
>TRBD2|TRBV7-9|few|TRBJ2-1
TGTGCCAGCAGCTCCGGGACTAGCGGGTCCTACAATGAGCAGTTCTTC
CASSSGTSGSYNEQFF
>-|TRBV6-5|-|TRBJ1-1
TGTGCCACCTGCCCGCCCGGGGACACTGAAGCTTTCTTT
CATCPPGDTEAFF
>TRBD2|TRBV6-1|-|TRBJ2-5
TGTGCCAGCAGCATCGACGGACTAGCGGGGGGGCCTCGAGAGACCCAGTACTTC
CASSIDGLAGGPRETQYF
>-|TRBV20-1|few|TRBJ2-5
TGCAGTGCTAGAGGGGGGGGGCCTAGGGCCCAGTACTTC
CSARGGGPRAQYF
>TRBD1|TRBV5-1|few|TRBJ2-5
TGCGCCAGCAGCTCGGGACAGTACCAAGAGACCCAGTACTTC
CASSSGQYQETQYF
>-|TRBV12-3/TRBV12-4|few|TRBJ1-1
TGTGCCAGCAGTTCCAGGGGGAACACTGAAGCTTTCTTT
CASSSRGNTEAFF
>TRBD1|TRBV29-1|-|TRBJ2-7
TGCAGCGTTGGGGCAGGGGGCGAGCAGTACTTC
CSVGAGGEQYF
>-|TRBV14|once|TRBJ2-6
TGTGCCAGCAGCCTGCGGCTCTCTGGGGCCAACGTCCTGACTTTC
CASSLRLSGANVLTF
>TRBD2|TRBV6-6|few|TRBJ2-5
TGTGCCAGCAGCCACCAACTAGCGGGGCAAGAGACCCAGTACTTC
CASSHQLAGQETQYF
>TRBD2|TRBV5-1|few|TRBJ2-5
TGCGCCAGCATCCCCGGGACTAGTATCGTGGAGACCCAGTACTTC
CASIPGTSIVETQYF
>-|TRBV21-1|-|TRBJ1-6
TGTGCCAGCAGCAAAGGAGGGGGTCCCCTTCACCTCAGCTCCTATAATTCACCCCTCCACTTT
CASSKGGGPLHLSSYNSPLHF
>-|TRBV4-3|-|TRBJ2-3
TGCGCCAGCAGCCAAGAGAACAGGGTGGCAGATACGCAGTATTTT
CASSQENRVADTQYF